These 7 T cell receptor beta chains were sequenced from one sample in a study of T-cell memory formation after mild COVID-19. Using its own MiXCR run on the 5' RACE reads, TCRdb lists one record per CDR3 protein. There are hundreds of thousands of distinct CDR3 sequences in the sample; nearly 25% occur only once, and under 15% lies in the top ten. The specimen sequenced was PBMCs or a T cell subset sorted from them (not recorded which). These receptors came from an adult woman who had mild COVID-19 (a few samples of this study predate the infection). Cell type and time point are not known.

The chain couples TRBV18 to TRBJ1-1; a possible D gene is TRBD1 (6 bases). The CDR3 extends over 14 amino acids. Trimming shortened V by 1 base and J by 3 bases, and 9 bases separated the two germline ends. Germline CDR1 and CDR2: KGHSH and LQKENI. The CDR3 loop reads CASSPRQDYTEAFF. CDR3 coding DNA: TGTGCCAGCTCACCACGACAGGATTACACTGAAGCTTTCTTT.

V gene TRBV5-1 combines with J gene TRBJ2-5, with 7 nucleotides matching TRBD2. Trimming at V came to 3 bases and at J to 5 bases, leaving 7 bases not matched to a gene. This CDR3 region has 14 residues. Germline values: CDR1 SGHRS, CDR2 YFSETQ. The CDR3 sequence is CASSSGTTWETQYF. Here the CDR3 DNA reads TGCGCCAGCAGCTCTGGGACTACGTGGGAGACCCAGTACTTC.

This clonotype was counted ten times or more. The chain combines TRBV5-6 with TRBJ2-3, with D possibly matching TRBD2 (6 bases). This CDR3 has 16 residues. CDR1 and CDR2 (germline): SGHDT, YYEEEE. V was pared by 0 bases and J by 4 bases, with 15 bases between. The CDR3 DNA reads TGTGCCAGCAGCTTGGAGCCGGGACTCCTCGCAGATACGCAGTATTTT. This gives the protein CASSLEPGLLADTQYF.

V usage is TRBV24-1 and J usage is TRBJ2-2, with a possible D match to TRBD1 (6 bases). Germline CDR1 is KGHDR and CDR2 is SFDVKD. With 5 bases removed from V and 6 bases from J, the gap between germline ends came to 9 bases. The CDR3 runs 13 residues. For the CDR3, the DNA is TGTGCCACCAGTGTACAGGGACCCGGGGAGCTGTTTTTT. The encoded protein is CATSVQGPGELFF.

The J gene is TRBJ2-1, the V gene TRBV9, with 7 nucleotides matching TRBD1. This CDR3 spans 15 amino acids. CDR1 and CDR2 from the germline V gene are SGDLS and YYNGEE. The ends lost 4 bases at V and 9 bases at J; junction bases unmatched: 13. This CDR3 reads CASSTTQTGSTEQFF. CDR3 bases: TGTGCCAGCAGCACAACACAGACAGGGTCCACTGAGCAGTTCTTC.

V usage is TRBV7-6 and J usage is TRBJ1-1; tentatively, D is TRBD1 (5 bases). V gave up 1 base and J gave up 0 bases, with 15 bases separating them. The CDR3 is 17 amino acids. In germline, CDR1 is SGHVS, CDR2 FNYEAQ. The CDR3 spells CASSLGRPGLMNTEAFF. The CDR3 DNA reads TGTGCCAGCAGCTTAGGAAGACCGGGACTGATGAACACTGAAGCTTTCTTT.

This clonotype ranks as medium-sized. This chain links TRBV5-1 with TRBJ1-1; possible D gene TRBD1, 5 bases. The CDR3 has 14 amino acids. Germline V gene data show CDR1 as SGHRS and CDR2 as YFSETQ. V dropped 1 base and J dropped 1 base, with 8 bases sitting between them. The DNA for the CDR3 is TGCGCCAGCAGCTTGTGGCAGGGGAACACTGAAGCTTTCTTT. This translates into CASSLWQGNTEAFF.